This entry lists 14 T cell receptor beta chains sequenced from one sample in a study of blood T cell repertoires in COVID-19. Sequenced by immunoSEQ multiplex PCR; TCRdb stores in-frame clones only, minus some. The data show tens of thousands of clones, roughly 87% seen once. The source material was peripheral blood. The source of these receptors is a man in his forties or fifties with COVID-19, enrolled during active disease.

V is TRBV29-1 and J is TRBJ2-2; TRBD2 is a possible D gene (7 bases). The CDR3 is 13 residues long. V lost 6 bases, J lost 6 bases, and 14 bases lay in between. The germline V gene has CDR1 SQVTM and CDR2 ANQGSEA. This CDR3 reads CSVSVGGPGELFF. The CDR3 DNA follows: TGCAGCGTCTCGGTCGGGGGGCCCGGGGAGCTGTTTTTT.

The V call is TRBV19, the J call TRBJ1-4; D gene ambiguous. Trimming shortened V by 6 bases and J by 0 bases, and 8 bases separated the two germline ends. Per the germline V gene, CDR1 is LNHDA and CDR2 is SQIVND (reference sequence). This CDR3 is 14 amino acids long. The CDR3 here is CASSRQATNEKLFF. The CDR3 nucleotides read TGTGCCAGTAGCCGCCAGGCAACTAATGAAAAACTGTTTTTT. Full variable domain (rest looked up from reference TRBV19 and TRBJ1-4): DGGITQSPKYLFRKEGQNVTLSCEQNLNHDAMYWYRQDPGQGLRLIYYSQIVNDFQKGDIAEGYSVSREKKESFPLTVTSAQKNPTAFYLCASSRQATNEKLFFGSGTQLSVL.

This sequence joins TRBV24-1 and TRBJ2-3, with 11 bases fitting TRBD1. The germline CDR1 and CDR2 sequences are KGHDR and SFDVKD. This CDR3 has 16 amino acids. V dropped 4 bases and J dropped 6; count of bases not matched to a gene: 8. CDR3: CATSESPGQGGDTQYF. In DNA form, the CDR3 reads TGTGCCACCAGTGAATCACCGGGACAGGGGGGGGATACGCAGTATTTT.

The chain uses TRBV27 and TRBJ2-7, with D perhaps TRBD2 (6 bases). Trimming took 5 bases from V and 12 from J, leaving 29 bases between them. The germline CDR1 and CDR2 sequences are MNHEY and SMNVEV (reference sequence). The CDR3 totals 16 residues. The CDR3 bases are TGTGCCAGCAGTCCCTCCCTCGGGGAGGTATTTTCTAGGTGGTACTTC. Translated: CASSPSLGEVFSRWYF.

The chain recombines TRBV3-1 (or the pseudogene TRBV3-2) with TRBJ1-4; D may be TRBD1 (5 bases). The germline gives CDR1 LGHDT, CDR2 YNNKEL (reference sequence). V shed 8 bases and J shed 14 bases, with 15 bases lying between them. CDR3 size: 11 residues. The CDR3: CASQSVGGLFF. The DNA of the CDR3 is TGTGCCAGCCAATCAGTCGGGGGGCTGTTTTTT.

The chain joins TRBV15 to TRBJ2-2; possible D gene TRBD2, 5 bases. Germline values: CDR1 LNHNV, CDR2 YYDKDF (reference sequence). V was trimmed by 1 base and J by 3 bases, leaving 9 bases between them. The CDR3 totals 15 residues. CDR3 nucleotides: TGTGCCACCAGCAGAGGAGGGAGAGACACCGGGGAGCTGTTTTTT. Translation: CATSRGGRDTGELFF. Full variable domain (rest looked up from reference TRBV15 and TRBJ2-2): DAMVIQNPRYQVTQFGKPVTLSCSQTLNHNVMYWYQQKSSQAPKLLFHYYDKDFNNEADTPDNFQSRRPNTSFCFLDIRSPGLGDTAMYLCATSRGGRDTGELFFGEGSRLTVL.

The V gene is TRBV5-1, the J gene TRBJ2-7; 8 bases are a match to TRBD2. Germline V gene sequence: CDR1 SGHRS, CDR2 YFSETQ. The CDR3 totals 15 residues. After removal of 0 bases from V and 5 bases from J, the junction contained 7 bases not matched to a gene. CDR3 sequence reads: CASSLGSGGVHEQYF. The CDR3 DNA sequence: TGCGCCAGCAGCTTGGGATCCGGGGGGGTCCACGAGCAGTACTTC.

V usage is TRBV5-1 and J usage is TRBJ2-1; TRBD1 is a possible D gene (5 bases). V gave up 8 bases and J gave up 12 bases, with 24 bases separating them. The germline CDR1 and CDR2 sequences are SGHRS and YFSETQ. The CDR3 is made up of 14 amino acids. CDR3 sequence reads: CARCRQWGWFGQFF. The CDR3 DNA reads as TGCGCCAGGTGTAGACAGTGGGGTTGGTTTGGGCAGTTCTTC.

The chain uses TRBV4-2 and TRBJ2-1, with TRBD2 matching 11 bases. The length of the CDR3 is 16 residues. CDR1 is LGHNA, CDR2 YNFKEQ, per germline. V was pared by 1 base and J by 8 bases, with 7 bases of the junction left unmatched. The CDR3 DNA sequence: TGTGCCAGCAGCCAAGTGGCTACTAGCGGGAGCGATGAGCAGTTCTTC. This sequence encodes CASSQVATSGSDEQFF.

V is TRBV19 and J is TRBJ1-6; D call uncertain. This CDR3 has 13 amino acids. Trimming shortened V by 11 bases and J by 3 bases, and 11 bases separated the two germline ends. CDR1 is LNHDA, CDR2 SQIVND, per germline (reference sequence). The DNA of the CDR3 is TGTGCCTCGAACCAGTTCTATAATTCACCCCTCCACTTT. The encoded protein is CASNQFYNSPLHF. Full variable domain (missing parts from reference TRBV19 and TRBJ1-6): DGGITQSPKYLFRKEGQNVTLSCEQNLNHDAMYWYRQDPGQGLRLIYYSQIVNDFQKGDIAEGYSVSREKKESFPLTVTSAQKNPTAFYLCASNQFYNSPLHFGNGTRLTVT.

This sequence joins TRBV27 and TRBJ1-6; unclear D gene. The CDR3 has 16 residues. Germline CDR1 reads MNHEY; CDR2 reads SMNVEV (reference sequence). With 6 bases removed from V and 4 bases from J, the gap between germline ends came to 16 bases. The CDR3 DNA is TGTGCCAGCAGCCTCTCCGCCCGGGAATATAATTCACCCCTCCACTTT. Its translation: CASSLSAREYNSPLHF.

This rearrangement joins TRBV18 to TRBJ1-1, with 8 bases fitting TRBD1. J was trimmed by 4 bases and V by 3 bases; bases with no gene match: 4. CDR3 length: 14 amino acids. Germline CDR1 is KGHSH and CDR2 is LQKENI. The CDR3 DNA reads as TGTGCCAGCTCACCCTTGACAGGGGTCACTGAAGCTTTCTTT. Its protein is CASSPLTGVTEAFF.

V gene TRBV18 combines with J gene TRBJ2-2; 9 bases map to TRBD2. From germline, CDR1 is KGHSH and CDR2 LQKENI. V lost 6 bases and J lost 0; bases outside the gene matches: 11. This CDR3 is built from 18 residues. The CDR3 nucleotides are TGTGCCAGCTCCTCCCAGCGGGAGGTCCATACGAACACCGGGGAGCTGTTTTTT. This gives the protein CASSSQREVHTNTGELFF.

The chain has TRBV27 and TRBJ2-7, with 14 bases identical to TRBD2. Trimming cost V 3 bases and J 5 bases; bases outside gene matches: 15. This CDR3 comprises 19 residues. From germline, CDR1 is MNHEY and CDR2 SMNVEV (reference sequence). The CDR3 sequence is CASSFVSILTSGRGNEQYF. CDR3 sequence (DNA): TGTGCCAGCAGTTTCGTGTCCATACTGACTAGCGGGAGGGGCAACGAGCAGTACTTC.